Each of the 15 T cell receptor beta chains below was sequenced from the same sample in a study of identical twins. Each CDR3 protein is one row after TCRdb ran MiXCR on the 5' RACE reads. The sample lists about 520,000 distinct CDR3 sequences, about 20% seen once, with roughly 0.9% in the top ten. A further study also used this sample, focusing on T cells expressing NK-cell markers.

The specimen was CD4+ T cells sorted from blood. The receptors were sampled from a woman between 18 and 29 years old in good health.

The CDR3 region is CASTLGHTGELFF. In nucleotides, the CDR3 is TGTGCCAGCACCCTAGGACACACCGGGGAGCTGTTTTTT. The chain recombines TRBV27 with TRBJ2-2; no clear D gene. The germline V gene has CDR1 MNHEY and CDR2 SMNVEV (reference sequence). V was pared by 7 bases and J by 3 bases, with 9 bases between. This CDR3 has 13 residues.

This clonotype was seen a handful of times. The chain recombines TRBV9 with TRBJ2-1; 9 bases fit TRBD2. Germline CDR1 reads SGDLS; CDR2 reads YYNGEE. J was trimmed by 0 bases and V by 0 bases; bases with no gene match: 10. The CDR3 has 19 amino acids. The CDR3 nucleotides are TGTGCCAGCAGCGTAGACGATGGACTAGCGTTCAGCTCCTACAATGAGCAGTTCTTC. It is translated as CASSVDDGLAFSSYNEQFF. Based on the CDR3 plus reference TRBV9 and TRBJ2-1, the full variable domain is DSGVTQTPKHLITATGQRVTLRCSPRSGDLSVYWYQQSLDQGLQFLIQYYNGEERAKGNILERFSAQQFPDLHSELNLSSLELGDSALYFCASSVDDGLAFSSYNEQFFGPGTRLTVL.

There are a few counts of this clonotype. The chain carries TRBV9 and TRBJ2-3; perhaps D is TRBD1 or TRBD2 (5 bases each). Trimming stripped 2 bases from V and 4 bases from J, with 8 bases between. Per the germline V gene, CDR1 is SGDLS and CDR2 is YYNGEE. The CDR3 consists of 13 residues. The CDR3, as DNA: TGTGCCAGCAGCGTCCAGGGACCAGATACGCAGTATTTT. Protein product: CASSVQGPDTQYF.

This clonotype came up a few times. The rearrangement uses TRBV20-1 and TRBJ2-1, with 8 bases identical to TRBD2. Trimming removed 5 bases from V and 8 bases from J; junction bases left unmatched: 8. Germline-derived CDR1 and CDR2 are DFQATT and SNEGSKA (reference sequence). The CDR3 is 13 residues long. As DNA, the CDR3 is TGCAGTGCTCCGGGACTAGGGATAGATGAGCAGTTCTTC. This codes for CSAPGLGIDEQFF.

CDR3 nucleotide sequence: TGCGCCAGCAGCTTGACACCGGGAGCTCCCTACGAGCAGTACTTC. It yields the protein CASSLTPGAPYEQYF. The rearrangement uses TRBV5-1 and TRBJ2-7; D perhaps matches TRBD2 (6 bases). CDR3 length: 15 residues. From germline, CDR1 is SGHRS and CDR2 YFSETQ. The ends were cut back, 1 base at V and 2 bases at J, with 13 bases in the middle.

The CDR3 DNA reads as TGTGCCAGCAGCCCCGGTGGGGCGTACTACAATGAGCAGTTCTTC. This sequence encodes CASSPGGAYYNEQFF. V is TRBV5-8 and J is TRBJ2-1; maybe TRBD1 (5 bases). With 4 bases removed from V and 3 bases from J, the gap between germline ends came to 14 bases. Per the germline V gene, CDR1 is SGHTS and CDR2 is YDEGEE. The CDR3 consists of 15 residues.

This chain joins TRBV20-1 and TRBJ2-3; 7 bases are shared with TRBD2. The CDR3 has 15 amino acids. J was trimmed by 4 bases and V by 3 bases; bases with no gene match: 10. Germline CDR1 DFQATT, CDR2 SNEGSKA (reference sequence). The CDR3 protein is CSASFRRGRPDTQYF. CDR3 sequence (DNA): TGCAGTGCTAGTTTCCGGCGGGGGAGACCAGATACGCAGTATTTT.

The rearrangement uses TRBV6-2 or TRBV6-3 and TRBJ2-1; 9 bases line up with TRBD2. V lost 5 bases and J lost 2; bases outside the gene matches: 10. The CDR3 runs to 17 residues. Germline loops: CDR1 MNHEY, CDR2 SVGEGT. The CDR3 here is CASSPTSSSGAYNEQFF. In DNA form, the CDR3 reads TGTGCCAGCAGTCCAACCAGCTCTAGCGGGGCCTACAATGAGCAGTTCTTC.

This clonotype was observed at least ten times. The CDR3, as DNA: TGTGCCAGCAGCTCACTAGCGGTGACGAACACCGGGGAGCTGTTTTTT. Its translation: CASSSLAVTNTGELFF. The chain has TRBV7-9 and TRBJ2-2, with 8 bases lining up with TRBD2. The CDR3 is 16 residues long. Germline CDR1 reads SEHNR; CDR2 reads FQNEAQ (reference sequence). J gave up 0 bases and V 4 bases, and 4 bases lay outside the gene matches.

This clonotype showed up many times. This chain uses TRBV6-5 with TRBJ1-6, with TRBD1 matching over 8 bases. The CDR3 is 16 residues long. The germline V gene has CDR1 MNHEY and CDR2 SVGAGI. The ends lost 4 bases at V and 7 bases at J; junction bases unmatched: 9. The CDR3 region is CASSFPTGTGNSPLHF. In DNA, the CDR3 is TGTGCCAGCAGTTTTCCGACCGGGACAGGAAATTCACCCCTCCACTTT.

V and J are TRBV6-1 and TRBJ1-1, with D unresolved. The ends were cut back, 0 bases at V and 8 bases at J, with 7 bases in the middle. The CDR3 loop spans 12 amino acids. Germline V gene sequence: CDR1 MNHNS, CDR2 SASEGT. The CDR3 nucleotides are TGTGCCAGCAGTGAAGCGATGTGGGAAGCTTTCTTT. Translation: CASSEAMWEAFF.

The chain has TRBV20-1 and TRBJ2-5; no definite D call. This CDR3 contains 13 residues. Germline V gene lookup returns CDR1 DFQATT and CDR2 SNEGSKA (reference sequence). Deletions cut 6 bases from V and 5 bases from J, with 16 bases between. The CDR3 reads CSAAAISVETQYF. For the CDR3, the DNA is TGCAGTGCCGCGGCGATATCGGTGGAGACCCAGTACTTC.

This clonotype has more than one count but fewer than ten. The gene calls are TRBV5-1 and TRBJ2-1; 11 nucleotides line up with TRBD2. Germline values: CDR1 SGHRS, CDR2 YFSETQ. The CDR3 is made up of 15 amino acids. Losses at the gene ends were 5 bases for V and 8 bases for J; bases not matched to a gene: 9. The CDR3 region has the DNA TGCGCCAGCAGACGGAGCCTAGCGGGAGGCGATGAGCAGTTCTTC. It encodes CASRRSLAGGDEQFF.

This clonotype came up a few times. V gene TRBV7-9 combines with J gene TRBJ1-1; the D gene is possibly TRBD1 (5 bases). The CDR3 has 14 residues. V gave up 4 bases and J gave up 5 bases, with 14 bases separating them. CDR1 SEHNR and CDR2 FQNEAQ come from the germline V gene (reference sequence). CDR3: CASSWRGDRTEAFF. CDR3 nucleotide sequence: TGTGCCAGCAGCTGGCGAGGGGATCGAACTGAAGCTTTCTTT.

V is TRBV20-1 and J is TRBJ1-1; D gene ambiguous. The V end was cut by 4 bases, the J end by 4 bases, with 7 bases between. CDR1 and CDR2 (germline): DFQATT, SNEGSKA (reference sequence). This CDR3 has 11 residues. The CDR3 sequence is CSANWGTEAFF. CDR3 bases: TGCAGTGCTAACTGGGGCACTGAAGCTTTCTTT.